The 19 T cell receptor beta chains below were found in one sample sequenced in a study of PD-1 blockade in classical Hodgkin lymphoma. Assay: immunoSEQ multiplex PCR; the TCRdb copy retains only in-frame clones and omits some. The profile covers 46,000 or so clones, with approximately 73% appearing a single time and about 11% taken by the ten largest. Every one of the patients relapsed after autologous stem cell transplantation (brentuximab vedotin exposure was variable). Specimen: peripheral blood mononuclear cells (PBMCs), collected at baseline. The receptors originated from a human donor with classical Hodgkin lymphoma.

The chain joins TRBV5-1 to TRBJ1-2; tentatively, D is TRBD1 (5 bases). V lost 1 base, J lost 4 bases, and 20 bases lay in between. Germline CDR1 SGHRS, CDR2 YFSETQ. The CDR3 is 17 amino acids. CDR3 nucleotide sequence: TGCGCCAGCAGCTTGAGGGTTCAGGGCCTCCTGCCCTATGGCTACACCTTC. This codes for CASSLRVQGLLPYGYTF.

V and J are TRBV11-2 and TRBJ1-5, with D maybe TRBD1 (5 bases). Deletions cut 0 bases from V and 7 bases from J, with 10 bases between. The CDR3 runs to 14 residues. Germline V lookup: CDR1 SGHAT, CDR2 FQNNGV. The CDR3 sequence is CASSLDRVGQPQHF. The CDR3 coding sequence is TGTGCCAGCAGCTTAGACAGGGTGGGGCAGCCCCAGCATTTT.

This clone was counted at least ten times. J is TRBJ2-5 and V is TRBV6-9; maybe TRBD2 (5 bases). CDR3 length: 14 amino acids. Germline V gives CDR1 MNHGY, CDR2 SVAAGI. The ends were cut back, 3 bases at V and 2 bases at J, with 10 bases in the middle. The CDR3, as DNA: TGTGCCAGCAGTTACTGGGAGCGACAAGAGACCCAGTACTTC. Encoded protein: CASSYWERQETQYF.

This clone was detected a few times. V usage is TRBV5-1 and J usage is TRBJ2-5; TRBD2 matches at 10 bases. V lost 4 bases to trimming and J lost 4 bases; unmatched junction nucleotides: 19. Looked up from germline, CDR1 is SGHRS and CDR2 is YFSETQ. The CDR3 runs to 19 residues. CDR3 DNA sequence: TGCGCCAGCAGCGCGAGCGGGGGGGCCCAATGGGTTTCTAGAGAGACCCAGTACTTC. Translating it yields CASSASGGAQWVSRETQYF.

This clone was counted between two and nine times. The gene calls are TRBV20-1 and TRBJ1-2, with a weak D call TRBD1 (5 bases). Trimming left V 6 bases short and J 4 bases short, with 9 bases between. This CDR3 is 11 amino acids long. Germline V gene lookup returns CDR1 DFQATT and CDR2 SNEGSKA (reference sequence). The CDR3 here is CSAPDSYGYTF. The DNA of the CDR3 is TGCAGTGCCCCCGACAGCTATGGCTACACCTTC.

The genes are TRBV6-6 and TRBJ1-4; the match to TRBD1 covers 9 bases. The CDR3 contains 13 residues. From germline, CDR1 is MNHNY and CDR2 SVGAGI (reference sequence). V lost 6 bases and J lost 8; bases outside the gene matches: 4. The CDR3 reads CASRGQGREKLFF. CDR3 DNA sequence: TGTGCCAGCAGGGGACAGGGAAGAGAAAAACTGTTTTTT.

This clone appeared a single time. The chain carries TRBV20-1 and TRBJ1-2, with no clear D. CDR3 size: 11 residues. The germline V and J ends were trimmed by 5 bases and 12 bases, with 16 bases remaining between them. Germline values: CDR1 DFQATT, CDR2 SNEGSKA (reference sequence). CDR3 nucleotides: TGCAGTGCTGCGGTATTCGAAGCCCACACCTTC. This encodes CSAAVFEAHTF.

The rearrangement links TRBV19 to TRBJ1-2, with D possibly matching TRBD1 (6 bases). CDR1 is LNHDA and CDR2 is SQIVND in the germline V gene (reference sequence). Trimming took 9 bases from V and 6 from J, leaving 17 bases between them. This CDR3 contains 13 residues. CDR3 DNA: TGTGCCAGCTCACAGGGTGACTATAATGGCTACACCTTC. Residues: CASSQGDYNGYTF.

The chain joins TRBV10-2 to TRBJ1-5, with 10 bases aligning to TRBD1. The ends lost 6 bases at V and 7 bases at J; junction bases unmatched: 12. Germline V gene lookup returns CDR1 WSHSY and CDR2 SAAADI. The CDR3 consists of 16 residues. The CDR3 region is CASSNWDRGWGQPQHF. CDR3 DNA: TGCGCCAGCAGCAACTGGGACAGGGGATGGGGCCAGCCCCAGCATTTT.

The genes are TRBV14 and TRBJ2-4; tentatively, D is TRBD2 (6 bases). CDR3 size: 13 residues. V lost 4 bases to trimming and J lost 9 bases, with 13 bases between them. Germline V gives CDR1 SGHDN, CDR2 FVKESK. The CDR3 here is CASSLPGTVIQYF. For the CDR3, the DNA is TGTGCCAGCAGCCTACCCGGGACTGTCATTCAGTACTTC.

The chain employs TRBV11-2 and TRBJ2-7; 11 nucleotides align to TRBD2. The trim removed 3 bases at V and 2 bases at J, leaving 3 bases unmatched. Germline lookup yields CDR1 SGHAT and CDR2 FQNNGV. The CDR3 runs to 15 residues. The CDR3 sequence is CASSLFSGGAYEQYF. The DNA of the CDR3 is TGTGCCAGCAGCTTGTTTAGCGGGGGGGCCTACGAGCAGTACTTC.

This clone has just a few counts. CDR3 coding DNA: TGTGCCTGGAAGTCCAGGGGCGCGGAGAATTCACCCCTCCACTTT. Residues: CAWKSRGAENSPLHF. The rearrangement joins TRBV30 to TRBJ1-6, with D possibly matching TRBD1 (6 bases). CDR3 length equals 15 residues. Germline-derived CDR1 and CDR2 are GTSNPN and SVGIG (reference sequence). Trimming left V 4 bases short and J 7 bases short, with 17 bases between. The whole variable domain, filled in from reference TRBV30 and TRBJ1-6, reads SQTIHQWPATLVQPVGSPLSLECTVEGTSNPNLYWYRQAAGRGLQLLFYSVGIGQISSEVPQNLSASRPQDRQFILSSKKLLLSDSGFYLCAWKSRGAENSPLHFGNGTRLTVT.

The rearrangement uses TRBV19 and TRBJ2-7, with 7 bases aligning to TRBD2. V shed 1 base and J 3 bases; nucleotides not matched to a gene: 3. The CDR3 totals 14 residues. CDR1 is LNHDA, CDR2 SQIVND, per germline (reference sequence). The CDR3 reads CASSIGEGFYEQYF. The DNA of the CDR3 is TGTGCCAGTAGTATAGGGGAGGGCTTCTACGAGCAGTACTTC.

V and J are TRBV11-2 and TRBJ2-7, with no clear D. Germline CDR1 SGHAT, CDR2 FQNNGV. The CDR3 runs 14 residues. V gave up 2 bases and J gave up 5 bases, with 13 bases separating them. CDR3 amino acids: CASSLRFGSDEQYF. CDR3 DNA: TGTGCCAGCAGCTTAAGGTTTGGTTCCGACGAGCAGTACTTC.

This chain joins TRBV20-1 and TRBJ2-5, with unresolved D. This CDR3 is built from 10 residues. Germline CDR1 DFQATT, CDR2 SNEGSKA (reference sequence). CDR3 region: CSVPLGTQYF. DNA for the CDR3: TGCAGCGTCCCCTTGGGGACCCAGTACTTC.

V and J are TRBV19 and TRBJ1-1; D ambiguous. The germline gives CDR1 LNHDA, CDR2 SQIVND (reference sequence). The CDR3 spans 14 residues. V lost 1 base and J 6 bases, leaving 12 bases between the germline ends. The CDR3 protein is CASSIGSGIAEAFF. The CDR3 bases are TGTGCCAGTAGTATAGGGAGCGGGATCGCTGAAGCTTTCTTT. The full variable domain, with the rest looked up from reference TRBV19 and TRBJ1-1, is DGGITQSPKYLFRKEGQNVTLSCEQNLNHDAMYWYRQDPGQGLRLIYYSQIVNDFQKGDIAEGYSVSREKKESFPLTVTSAQKNPTAFYLCASSIGSGIAEAFFGQGTRLTVV.

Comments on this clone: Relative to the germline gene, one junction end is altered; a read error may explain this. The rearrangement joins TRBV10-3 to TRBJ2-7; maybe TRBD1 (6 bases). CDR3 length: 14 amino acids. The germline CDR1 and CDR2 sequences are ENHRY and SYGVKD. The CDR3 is CASSNDRNSYEQYF. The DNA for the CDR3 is TGTGCCAGCAGTAACGACAGGAACTCCTACGAGCAGTACTTC.

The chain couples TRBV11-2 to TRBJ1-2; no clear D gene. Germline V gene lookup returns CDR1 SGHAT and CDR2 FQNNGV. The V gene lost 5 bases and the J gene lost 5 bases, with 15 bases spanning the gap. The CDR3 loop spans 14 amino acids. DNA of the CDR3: TGTGCCAGCAGCGGTAGAGAAAGCTTTTATGGCTACACCTTC. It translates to CASSGRESFYGYTF.

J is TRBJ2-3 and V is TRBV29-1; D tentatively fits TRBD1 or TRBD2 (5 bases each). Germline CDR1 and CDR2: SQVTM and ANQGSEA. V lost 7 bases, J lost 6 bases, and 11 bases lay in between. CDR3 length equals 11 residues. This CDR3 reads CSAPWGDTQYF. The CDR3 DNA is TGCAGCGCCCCCTGGGGGGATACGCAGTATTTT.